Below, 13 T cell receptor beta chains from the same sample are listed, as sequenced in a study of T cells after yellow fever vaccination. TCRdb called the 5' RACE reads again in MiXCR, with one record for every CDR3 protein. The sample lists 40,000 to 50,000 distinct CDR3 sequences, over 5.5% occurring once. The specimen comprised PBMCs, either bulk or a sorted T-cell subset (CD4+, CD8+, memory, or dextramer-sorted; not recorded which), sampled 45 days after the yellow fever booster vaccination. The receptors were gathered from a man younger than 45 who received the YFV17D yellow fever vaccine.

The table lists this clonotype with many counts. V usage is TRBV4-3 and J usage is TRBJ2-2; a weak D match, TRBD2 (5 bases). CDR1 is LGHNA and CDR2 is YSLEER in the germline V gene. The CDR3 extends over 16 amino acids. V was cut by 0 bases and J by 3 bases, with 11 bases left in between. This chain's CDR3 is CASSQEQRTYTGELFF. In DNA form, the CDR3 reads TGCGCCAGCAGCCAAGAACAGCGGACCTACACCGGGGAGCTGTTTTTT.

This clonotype occurred many times. The V call is TRBV10-3, the J call TRBJ2-1; possibly TRBD1 or TRBD2 for D (5 bases each). Per germline, CDR1 ENHRY and CDR2 SYGVKD. Trimming shortened V by 10 bases and J by 6 bases, and 19 bases separated the two germline ends. CDR3 length equals 14 residues. The CDR3 spells CASEVGTKANEQFF. Written as DNA, the CDR3 is TGTGCCAGCGAAGTCGGGACGAAGGCCAATGAGCAGTTCTTC.

By sample share, this clonotype is medium-sized. The genes are TRBV5-5 and TRBJ2-7; D possibly uses TRBD1 or TRBD2 (6 bases each). Germline V gene lookup returns CDR1 SGHKS and CDR2 YYEKEE (reference sequence). The CDR3 contains 13 residues. The ends were cut back, 0 bases at V and 3 bases at J, with 7 bases in the middle. The DNA of the CDR3 is TGTGCCAGCAGCTTGGAGGGGGGCTACGAGCAGTACTTC. Translation gives CASSLEGGYEQYF.

This clonotype was seen at least ten times. The V gene is TRBV20-1, the J gene TRBJ1-2; D unclear. The CDR3 is made up of 12 amino acids. The germline V gene has CDR1 DFQATT and CDR2 SNEGSKA (reference sequence). V gave up 0 bases and J gave up 4 bases, with 6 bases separating them. CDR3: CSARDGIYGYTF. CDR3 DNA: TGCAGTGCTAGAGATGGGATCTATGGCTACACCTTC.

This clonotype was counted only a few times. V usage is TRBV12-3 or TRBV12-4 and J usage is TRBJ1-6; no clear D. The CDR3 length is 14 residues. The V gene lost 6 bases and the J gene lost 10 bases, with 16 bases spanning the gap. The CDR3 coding sequence is TGTGCCAGCAGCGTTAATCCGAACCGGTCACCCCTCCACTTT. It translates to CASSVNPNRSPLHF.

This clonotype was seen repeatedly, ten times or more. The V gene is TRBV28, the J gene TRBJ1-2; D gene uncertain. Per the germline V gene, CDR1 is MDHEN and CDR2 is SYDVKM. This CDR3 is 9 amino acids long. The V end lost 8 bases, the J end lost 7 bases, and 5 bases lay between the germline ends. The CDR3 is CASGSGYTF. CDR3 nucleotides: TGTGCCAGCGGGTCTGGCTACACCTTC.

In regard to this clonotype: A much larger clone lies a single base off, so this may be a read error. CDR3 in amino acids: CASSVLGADCGYTF. CDR3 sequence (DNA): TGCGCCAGCAGCGTTTTAGGGGCGGACTGTGGCTACACCTTC. J is TRBJ1-2 and V is TRBV5-1, with D tentatively TRBD1 (5 bases). CDR1 is SGHRS, CDR2 YFSETQ, per germline. Trimming took off 4 bases at V and 7 bases at J, with 17 bases between the two ends. CDR3 length equals 14 residues.

This clonotype appeared a few times. The chain combines TRBV5-1 with TRBJ1-6; tentatively, D is TRBD1 (6 bases). CDR3 length: 15 amino acids. Germline CDR1 reads SGHRS; CDR2 reads YFSETQ. V lost 0 bases, J lost 7 bases, and 11 bases lay in between. The CDR3 DNA is TGCGCCAGCAGCTTGGAGGTCCAGGGGAATTCACCCCTCCACTTT. This sequence encodes CASSLEVQGNSPLHF.

This chain links TRBV28 with TRBJ2-7, with 14 bases aligning to TRBD2. CDR1 and CDR2 (germline): MDHEN, SYDVKM. Trimming at V came to 4 bases and at J to 2 bases, leaving 13 bases not matched to a gene. This CDR3 has 19 residues. The CDR3 sequence: CASSSTGTSGREITYEQYF. The CDR3 DNA follows: TGTGCCAGCAGTTCAACCGGGACTAGCGGGAGAGAAATCACCTACGAGCAGTACTTC. Complete variable domain (other parts from reference TRBV28 and TRBJ2-7): DVKVTQSSRYLVKRTGEKVFLECVQDMDHENMFWYRQDPGLGLRLIYFSYDVKMKEKGDIPEGYSVSREKKERFSLILESASTNQTSMYLCASSSTGTSGREITYEQYFGPGTRLTVT.

In its sample, this clonotype was seen many times. The chain uses TRBV20-1 and TRBJ1-3, with D uncertain. The V gene lost 0 bases and the J gene lost 7 bases, with 7 bases spanning the gap. This CDR3 has 12 residues. Looked up from germline, CDR1 is DFQATT and CDR2 is SNEGSKA (reference sequence). CDR3 residues: CSAREVRNTIYF. CDR3 sequence (DNA): TGCAGTGCTAGAGAGGTCCGGAACACCATATATTTT.

This clonotype showed up many times. V usage is TRBV7-3 and J usage is TRBJ2-7; D possibly corresponds to TRBD1 (5 bases). This CDR3 has 15 amino acids. Between the trimmed V and J ends, which lost 3 bases and 2 bases, there was a span of 14 bases. Germline CDR1 is SGHTA and CDR2 is FQGTGA. CDR3 DNA sequence: TGTGCCAGCAGCTTTCGTCCAGGGCTACCCTACGAGCAGTACTTC. This sequence encodes CASSFRPGLPYEQYF. Full variable domain (outside the CDR3, taken from reference TRBV7-3 and TRBJ2-7): GAGVSQTPSNKVTEKGKYVELRCDPISGHTALYWYRQSLGQGPEFLIYFQGTGAADDSGLPNDRFFAVRPEGSVSTLKIQRTERGDSAVYLCASSFRPGLPYEQYFGPGTRLTVT.

This clonotype was found many times. The J gene is TRBJ2-3, the V gene TRBV15, with TRBD1 matching 7 bases. V was pared by 5 bases and J by 0 bases, with 8 bases of the junction left unmatched. Per the germline V gene, CDR1 is LNHNV and CDR2 is YYDKDF (reference sequence). The CDR3 consists of 16 residues. In DNA form, the CDR3 reads TGTGCCACCAGCTCCCGACAGGGCCCTAGCACAGATACGCAGTATTTT. Translation: CATSSRQGPSTDTQYF.

This clonotype was counted ten times or more. This chain uses TRBV7-2 with TRBJ2-3; 7 nucleotides line up with TRBD2. V was clipped by 0 bases and J by 6 bases; unmatched bases: 9. The CDR3 extends over 16 amino acids. Germline values: CDR1 SGHTA, CDR2 FQGNSA. Written as DNA, the CDR3 is TGTGCCAGCAGCTTAGCGATCAGCGGGGTGCGTGATACGCAGTATTTT. Residues: CASSLAISGVRDTQYF.